This T cell receptor (beta chain) was obtained from a study of glioma-infiltrating T cells after dendritic cell vaccination. Study-level information: Treatment, given 2003 to 2012, was autologous tumor lysate-pulsed dendritic cell vaccination.

Repertoires were generated with immunoSEQ multiplex PCR, while TCRdb's copy carries only in-frame clones and drops some. The sample lists about 58,000 clones, roughly 83% occurring once. Looked up from germline, CDR1 is SGHTA and CDR2 is FQGNSA. The CDR3 spans 13 residues. V was clipped by 5 bases and J by 10 bases, with 16 bases between them. Time point described: after dendritic cell vaccination, including at tumor progression/relapse. The sequence was obtained from a human donor with glioblastoma. The rearrangement joins TRBV7-2 to TRBJ2-3, with TRBD1 as a possible D gene (5 bases). The source material was blood, sampled after dendritic cell vaccination. In nucleotides, the CDR3 is TGTGCCAGCAGCCAGGGCCTCAGCAGCTCGCAGTATTTT. This sequence encodes CASSQGLSSSQYF. The full variable domain, rest sourced from reference TRBV7-2 and TRBJ2-3, is GAGVSQSPSNKVTEKGKDVELRCDPISGHTALYWYRQSLGQGLEFLIYFQGNSAPDKSGLPSDRFSAERTGGSVSTLTIQRTQQEDSAVYLCASSQGLSSSQYFGPGTRLTVL.